These 10 T cell receptor beta chains originate from one sample sequenced in a study of control samples from healthy donors and cancer patients. TCRdb keeps only in-frame clones here, not all; method: immunoSEQ multiplex PCR. The top ten clones hold 2.1% of a sample with about 89,000 clones, under 90% of them seen once. The sequencing sample was made of blood. Receptors were obtained from a woman aged 35 to 49 in good health.

CDR3 residues: CAWSTAGADTQYF. The CDR3 DNA sequence: TGTGCCTGGAGTACTGCGGGGGCAGATACGCAGTATTTT. This sequence joins TRBV30 and TRBJ2-3; TRBD2 agrees at 7 bases. The CDR3 totals 13 residues. V lost 2 bases to trimming and J lost 4 bases; unmatched junction nucleotides: 3. In germline, CDR1 is GTSNPN, CDR2 SVGIG (reference sequence).

The chain recombines TRBV7-9 with TRBJ2-3, with 11 bases matching TRBD2. The CDR3 covers 16 residues. Trimming took 5 bases from V and 1 from J; bases not matched to a gene: 5. Germline loops: CDR1 SEHNR, CDR2 FQNEAQ (reference sequence). CDR3 in amino acids: CASSPGLAGRTDTQYF. The CDR3 DNA follows: TGTGCCAGCAGCCCCGGACTAGCGGGCCGCACAGATACGCAGTATTTT.

The chain is built from TRBV7-8 and TRBJ2-3, with 9 positions matching TRBD2. The CDR3 is made up of 15 amino acids. V dropped 5 bases and J dropped 4; count of bases not matched to a gene: 7. Per germline, CDR1 SGHVS and CDR2 FQNEAQ. The DNA of the CDR3 is TGTGCCAGCAGCGGGCGGGGGGGCGGCGCAGATACGCAGTATTTT. It encodes CASSGRGGGADTQYF.

The V and J genes are TRBV6-4 and TRBJ1-2; no clear D. Deletions cut 2 bases from V and 7 bases from J, with 2 bases between. The CDR3 loop spans 10 amino acids. The germline V gene encodes CDR1 MRHNA and CDR2 SNTAGT. The CDR3 is CASSDGGYTF. Written as DNA, the CDR3 is TGTGCCAGCAGTGACGGTGGCTACACCTTC.

This chain connects TRBV11-2 to TRBJ1-4; 8 positions agree with TRBD1. The CDR3 is 18 residues long. V lost 0 bases, J lost 7 bases, and 13 bases stayed unmatched. In germline, CDR1 is SGHAT, CDR2 FQNNGV. CDR3 loop: CASSLDSTRQGRGEKLFF. In DNA, the CDR3 is TGTGCCAGCAGCTTAGATTCCACAAGACAGGGGAGGGGTGAAAAACTGTTTTTT.

This chain uses TRBV6-5 with TRBJ1-2, with D hard to call. Germline CDR1 is MNHEY and CDR2 is SVGAGI. Trimming took off 0 bases at V and 4 bases at J, with 15 bases between the two ends. The CDR3 length is 16 residues. CDR3 DNA: TGTGCCAGCAGTTACTCGGTCGAAGCAGGCATCTATGGCTACACCTTC. Translated, it gives CASSYSVEAGIYGYTF.

J is TRBJ2-5 and V is TRBV5-1; 7 bases fit TRBD2. The CDR3 is 14 residues long. The V gene end was trimmed by 6 bases and the J gene end by 3 bases; junction bases not matched to a gene: 8. Germline V CDR1 and CDR2: SGHRS, YFSETQ. CDR3 nucleotide sequence: TGCGCCAGCAAAGCGAGCGGGGCAAAAGAGACCCAGTACTTC. It encodes CASKASGAKETQYF.

The rearrangement uses TRBV6-2 or TRBV6-3 and TRBJ1-6; D is possibly TRBD1 (6 bases). From germline, CDR1 is MNHEY and CDR2 SVGEGT. The CDR3 runs to 15 residues. V was clipped by 4 bases and J by 9 bases, with 16 bases between them. DNA for the CDR3: TGTGCCAGCAGTTTAGACAGGACTCCGGGTTCACCCCTCCACTTT. The encoded protein is CASSLDRTPGSPLHF.

About this clone itself: The same CDR3 also results from other DNA sequences found in this sample. This chain uses TRBV5-1 with TRBJ2-2; the D is unclear. Germline-derived CDR1 and CDR2 are SGHRS and YFSETQ. Trimming took off 1 base at V and 3 bases at J, with 16 bases between the two ends. The CDR3 consists of 17 residues. DNA for the CDR3: TGCGCCAGCAGCTTGAGTAGTGGGTCAGTTTACACCGGGGAGCTGTTTTTT. As protein: CASSLSSGSVYTGELFF.

J is TRBJ2-7 and V is TRBV4-3; TRBD1 might be the D (6 bases). Germline V CDR1 and CDR2: LGHNA, YSLEER. V lost 1 base to trimming and J lost 7 bases, with 20 bases between them. This CDR3 has 16 amino acids. The CDR3 DNA follows: TGCGCCAGCAGCCAAGTCTGGACAGCAGATACGGGGGAGCAGTACTTC. Amino acid sequence: CASSQVWTADTGEQYF.